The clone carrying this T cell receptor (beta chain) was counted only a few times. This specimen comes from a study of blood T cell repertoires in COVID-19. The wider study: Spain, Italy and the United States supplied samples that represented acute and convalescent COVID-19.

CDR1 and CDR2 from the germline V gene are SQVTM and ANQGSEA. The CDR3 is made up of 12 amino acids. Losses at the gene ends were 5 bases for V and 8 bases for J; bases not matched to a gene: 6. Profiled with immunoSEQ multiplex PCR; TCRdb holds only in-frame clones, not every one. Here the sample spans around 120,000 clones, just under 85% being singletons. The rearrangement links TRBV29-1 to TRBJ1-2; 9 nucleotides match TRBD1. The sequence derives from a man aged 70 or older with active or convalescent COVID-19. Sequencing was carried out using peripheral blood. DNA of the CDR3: TGCAGCGTTCCTACAGGGGGCGAAGGCTACACCTTC. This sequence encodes CSVPTGGEGYTF.